One TCR beta chain is described in this entry. What it binds is not known. The sample has other DNA sequences that encode this CDR3 too. Libraries were prepared by immunoSEQ multiplex PCR; TCRdb keeps only in-frame clonotypes and omits some of them. The repertoire holds 2 million or so clones, with just under 95% as singletons. The record originates from a study of shared clonotypes between healthy human individuals. Overall study findings and caveats: Clonotype sharing across donors was expected to vary with sequencing depth.

CD45RO-negative, CCR7-positively selected cells formed the naive CD8 fraction, excluding terminally differentiated effector memory CD45RA+ cells. Donors were Caucasian adults residing in Nashville, Tennessee, USA. In germline, CDR1 is MGHRA, CDR2 YSYEKL. Germline trimming cut 2 bases from V and 3 bases from J; bases unmatched to any gene: 7. This CDR3 has 15 amino acids. Material: naive CD8+ T cells sorted from blood. The sequence derives from a man aged 18 to 30 in good health. J is TRBJ2-7 and V is TRBV4-1; TRBD2 matches 7 bases. Here the CDR3 reads CASSQSRGSSYEQYF. The CDR3, as DNA: TGCGCCAGCAGCCAATCGCGCGGGAGTAGCTACGAGCAGTACTTC.